This record covers a single T cell receptor (beta chain). Its antigen remains unidentified. Primers: 60 Vbeta forward and 13 Jbeta reverse. The data were produced by immunoSEQ multiplex PCR, yet TCRdb's version contains in-frame clones alone and is incomplete. The sample data list 220,000 or so clones. The V and J ends lost 5 bases and 2 bases respectively, with 16 bases between them. CDR1 is MDHEN and CDR2 is SYDVKM in the germline V gene. The CDR3 is 15 amino acids. This sample was included in a study of cytomegalovirus exposure and HLA in healthy donors. Study-level findings and limits: Most TCR beta V segments were productive about 87% or about 30% of the time in an earlier analysis. CMV serostatus was the sole immune exposure data available. A missense DCLRE1C variant was associated with V- and J-gene trimming of TCR beta chains in a later analysis, and an independent cohort replicated the association.

The sequence came from a girl aged 2 to 9 in good health and CMV-seropositive. The rearrangement links TRBV28 to TRBJ2-7; TRBD1 is a possible D gene (5 bases). The sequenced sample consisted of PBMCs. CDR3: CASSGSGLPTYEQYF. For the CDR3, the DNA is TGTGCCAGCAGTGGCTCAGGGCTCCCTACCTACGAGCAGTACTTC.